A selection of T cell receptor beta chains follows, all from one sample in a study of cytomegalovirus exposure and HLA in healthy donors. Measured with immunoSEQ multiplex PCR; TCRdb has only the in-frame clones, and not every one. The sample yields 100,000 or so clones, roughly 76% seen once. The material sequenced was PBMCs. Every receptor here comes from a man under 40 in good health and CMV-seropositive. Both conserved end residues are part of each CDR3. Fields, in order: CDR3 DNA, CDR3 protein, D gene, clone size, V gene, J gene. D genes are given only for firm matches. Expanded clones get a size class; other rows say once, few or many, or leave the size out.

CDR3 DNA: TGCAGCGTTGAGAAGGACAGCTACGAGCAGTACTTC
CDR3 protein: CSVEKDSYEQYF
D gene: .
clone size: .
V gene: TRBV29-1
J gene: TRBJ2-7

CDR3 DNA: TGCGCCAGCACCCAGCAGGGGGAGACCCAGTACTTC
CDR3 protein: CASTQQGETQYF
D gene: .
clone size: .
V gene: TRBV5-1
J gene: TRBJ2-5

CDR3 DNA: TGTGCCAGCAGCGGCCCGGCCACAGGGGACGGCTACACCTTC
CDR3 protein: CASSGPATGDGYTF
D gene: TRBD1
clone size: .
V gene: TRBV7-9
J gene: TRBJ1-2

CDR3 DNA: TGTGCCAGTAGTATAGATCTTGCAGGGGGCACCTACGAGCAGTACTTC
CDR3 protein: CASSIDLAGGTYEQYF
D gene: TRBD1
clone size: .
V gene: TRBV19
J gene: TRBJ2-7

CDR3 DNA: TGTGCCAGCAGTGAACCAGGGAATAATTCACCCCTCCACTTT
CDR3 protein: CASSEPGNNSPLHF
D gene: .
clone size: .
V gene: TRBV2
J gene: TRBJ1-6

CDR3 DNA: TGTGCCAGCAGCTTAGACGCGGGGGGCCGCACAGATACGCAGTATTTT
CDR3 protein: CASSLDAGGRTDTQYF
D gene: TRBD2
clone size: .
V gene: TRBV13
J gene: TRBJ2-3

CDR3 DNA: TGTGCCAGCAGTTTACCGGGACAGGGAGGTTTATCCGCCTACGAGCAGTACTTC
CDR3 protein: CASSLPGQGGLSAYEQYF
D gene: TRBD1
clone size: .
V gene: TRBV28
J gene: TRBJ2-7

CDR3 DNA: TGTGCCAGCAGCTGGGGGGATCGAAACACCGGGGAGCTGTTTTTT
CDR3 protein: CASSWGDRNTGELFF
D gene: .
clone size: .
V gene: TRBV5-4
J gene: TRBJ2-2

CDR3 DNA: TGTGCCAGTCGGAGCGACACAGATACGCAGTATTTT
CDR3 protein: CASRSDTDTQYF
D gene: .
clone size: .
V gene: TRBV2
J gene: TRBJ2-3

CDR3 DNA: TGTGCCAGCAGCTCACGGAGGGGAGAGTACCAAGAGACCCAGTACTTC
CDR3 protein: CASSSRRGEYQETQYF
D gene: .
clone size: .
V gene: TRBV5-8
J gene: TRBJ2-5

CDR3 DNA: TGTGCCACCAGCAGAAACAGTAATCAGCCCCAGCATTTT
CDR3 protein: CATSRNSNQPQHF
D gene: .
clone size: .
V gene: TRBV15
J gene: TRBJ1-5

CDR3 DNA: TGTGCCAGCAGTCGAACAGGGCAAGAGACCCAGTACTTC
CDR3 protein: CASSRTGQETQYF
D gene: .
clone size: .
V gene: TRBV2
J gene: TRBJ2-5

CDR3 DNA: TGCGCCAGCAGCCAAGGGGACTTCGCACCCCTCCACTTT
CDR3 protein: CASSQGDFAPLHF
D gene: .
clone size: .
V gene: TRBV4-1
J gene: TRBJ1-6

CDR3 DNA: TGTGCCAGCAGCGAACTTCCGGGACAGGGGAACACTGAAGCTTTCTTT
CDR3 protein: CASSELPGQGNTEAFF
D gene: TRBD1
clone size: medium-sized
V gene: TRBV13
J gene: TRBJ1-1

CDR3 DNA: TGTGCCAGTAGTATCGATGCGGTTGCAACTAATGAAAAACTGTTTTTT
CDR3 protein: CASSIDAVATNEKLFF
D gene: .
clone size: .
V gene: TRBV19
J gene: TRBJ1-4

CDR3 DNA: TGTGCCAGCAGTGAGACAGGGGATGAAAAACTGTTTTTT
CDR3 protein: CASSETGDEKLFF
D gene: TRBD1
clone size: .
V gene: TRBV6-1
J gene: TRBJ1-4

CDR3 DNA: TGCGCCAGCAGCCAAGAACGGCGGGGGGCTCGAGAGCAGTACTTC
CDR3 protein: CASSQERRGAREQYF
D gene: TRBD2
clone size: .
V gene: TRBV4-3
J gene: TRBJ2-7

CDR3 DNA: TGCGCCAGCAGCTTGGGGGTCAGGGAAACTAATGAAAAACTGTTTTTT
CDR3 protein: CASSLGVRETNEKLFF
D gene: .
clone size: .
V gene: TRBV5-1
J gene: TRBJ1-4

CDR3 DNA: TGCAGCGTTGGGGCTCGGGACAGGGCGTCCCTCGAGCAGTACTTC
CDR3 protein: CSVGARDRASLEQYF
D gene: TRBD1
clone size: .
V gene: TRBV29-1
J gene: TRBJ2-7

CDR3 DNA: TGTGCCAGTAGTAGAGCGGGGGGGCAGAATGAGCAGTTCTTC
CDR3 protein: CASSRAGGQNEQFF
D gene: TRBD2
clone size: .
V gene: TRBV19
J gene: TRBJ2-1

CDR3 DNA: TGCGCCAGCAGCGGGGGGACAGTCTCGAACACCGGGGAGCTGTTTTTT
CDR3 protein: CASSGGTVSNTGELFF
D gene: .
clone size: medium-sized
V gene: TRBV5-1
J gene: TRBJ2-2

CDR3 DNA: TGTGCCAGCAGTCGGACCTTAGGACAGGGGGCCCTGGAGGTGAACACTGAAGCTTTCTTT
CDR3 protein: CASSRTLGQGALEVNTEAFF
D gene: TRBD1
clone size: .
V gene: TRBV28
J gene: TRBJ1-1

CDR3 DNA: TGTGCCATCAGTGAGAGGGGCTCCTACGAGCAGTACTTC
CDR3 protein: CAISERGSYEQYF
D gene: .
clone size: .
V gene: TRBV10-3
J gene: TRBJ2-7

CDR3 DNA: TGTGCCACCAGCAGAGAGGCGACAGGGTACGTCGAGCAGTACTTC
CDR3 protein: CATSREATGYVEQYF
D gene: TRBD1
clone size: .
V gene: TRBV15
J gene: TRBJ2-7